Listed below are T cell receptor beta chains from one sample, sequenced in a study of blood T cell repertoires in COVID-19. The method was immunoSEQ multiplex PCR; TCRdb's version includes in-frame clones alone and lacks a portion of them. The repertoire holds about 130,000 clones, with 70% to 85% as singletons. The sequenced sample was peripheral blood. These receptors came from a woman between 45 and 60 years old with acute or convalescent COVID-19. Both conserved end residues are part of each CDR3. The D gene is left open where the match is weak.

J gene: TRBJ2-6
V gene: TRBV2
D gene: -
CDR3 DNA: TGTGCCAGCAAGAGCTCTGGGGCCAACGTCCTGACTTTC
CDR3 protein: CASKSSGANVLTF

J gene: TRBJ1-5
V gene: TRBV6-2/TRBV6-3
D gene: TRBD1
CDR3 DNA: TGTGCCAGCAGCAAGACAGGGATTCAGCCCCAGCATTTT
CDR3 protein: CASSKTGIQPQHF

J gene: TRBJ2-1
V gene: TRBV11-2
D gene: -
CDR3 DNA: TGTGCCAGCAGCCCGGACAGAGAGGTACACAATGAGCAGTTCTTC
CDR3 protein: CASSPDREVHNEQFF

J gene: TRBJ2-7
V gene: TRBV10-3
D gene: TRBD1
CDR3 DNA: TGTGCCATCAGGGGACAGGGGAGCTACGAGCAGTACTTC
CDR3 protein: CAIRGQGSYEQYF

J gene: TRBJ1-6
V gene: TRBV5-4
D gene: -
CDR3 DNA: TGTGCCAGCAGCCAGATCACAGACAGGCCCGATGCCCTCCACTTT
CDR3 protein: CASSQITDRPDALHF

J gene: TRBJ1-3
V gene: TRBV6-6
D gene: -
CDR3 DNA: TGTGCCAGCTGGGGGGGCGGCTCCTCTGGAAACACCATATATTTT
CDR3 protein: CASWGGGSSGNTIYF

J gene: TRBJ1-2
V gene: TRBV7-8
D gene: -
CDR3 DNA: TGTGCCAGCAGTCCCTTTGAGGGAAGCTATGGCTACACCTTC
CDR3 protein: CASSPFEGSYGYTF

J gene: TRBJ1-2
V gene: TRBV5-1
D gene: TRBD1
CDR3 DNA: TGCGCCAGCAGCTTCGATGGTCCGGGACAGGGGCATCATGGCTACACCTTC
CDR3 protein: CASSFDGPGQGHHGYTF

J gene: TRBJ2-2
V gene: TRBV5-1
D gene: TRBD1
CDR3 DNA: TGCGCCAGCAGCCCCACCTTTGACAGGGCCACCGGGGAGCTGTTTTTT
CDR3 protein: CASSPTFDRATGELFF

J gene: TRBJ2-4
V gene: TRBV15
D gene: TRBD1
CDR3 DNA: TGTGCCACCAGCAGACCTGCCCAGACAGGGGGGAAAAACATTCAGTACTTC
CDR3 protein: CATSRPAQTGGKNIQYF

J gene: TRBJ1-1
V gene: TRBV7-9
D gene: TRBD1
CDR3 DNA: TGTGCCAGCAGCATAACAGGGGGGCTGAACACTGAAGCTTTCTTT
CDR3 protein: CASSITGGLNTEAFF

J gene: TRBJ1-2
V gene: TRBV5-6
D gene: TRBD1
CDR3 DNA: TGTGCCAGCAGCTTGGGGGACAGGGATACTATGGGCTACACCTTC
CDR3 protein: CASSLGDRDTMGYTF

J gene: TRBJ2-1
V gene: TRBV3-1/TRBV3-2
D gene: TRBD1
CDR3 DNA: TGTGCCAGCAGCCAAGAGACAGGGGCTGAGCAGTTCTTC
CDR3 protein: CASSQETGAEQFF

J gene: TRBJ2-2
V gene: TRBV10-3
D gene: TRBD1
CDR3 DNA: TGTGCCATCAGCGGAGACAGGGCGAACACCGGGGAGCTGTTTTTT
CDR3 protein: CAISGDRANTGELFF

J gene: TRBJ1-2
V gene: TRBV6-5
D gene: -
CDR3 DNA: TGTGCCAGCAGATACGAGGGTACCCATGGCTACACCTTC
CDR3 protein: CASRYEGTHGYTF

J gene: TRBJ2-7
V gene: TRBV21-1
D gene: -
CDR3 DNA: TGTGCCAGCAGCAAAGGTGGAGGGACCGAGCAGTACTTC
CDR3 protein: CASSKGGGTEQYF

J gene: TRBJ1-6
V gene: TRBV5-5
D gene: -
CDR3 DNA: TGTGCCAGCAGCCTGACCGGGTTGTATAATTCACCCCTCCACTTT
CDR3 protein: CASSLTGLYNSPLHF

J gene: TRBJ2-6
V gene: TRBV5-1
D gene: -
CDR3 DNA: TGCGCCAGCAGCTTGGGGGACTTCTACTCTGGGGCCAACGTCCTGACTTTC
CDR3 protein: CASSLGDFYSGANVLTF

J gene: TRBJ2-1
V gene: TRBV11-2
D gene: TRBD2
CDR3 DNA: TGTGCCAGCAGTCGCGGGCTAGCGGTTTTTGGGGATGAGCAGTTCTTC
CDR3 protein: CASSRGLAVFGDEQFF

J gene: TRBJ1-5
V gene: TRBV7-9
D gene: TRBD1
CDR3 DNA: TGTGCCAGCAGCTCCGGGACAGGGATTTATCAGCCCCAGCATTTT
CDR3 protein: CASSSGTGIYQPQHF

J gene: TRBJ2-2
V gene: TRBV3-1/TRBV3-2
D gene: TRBD2
CDR3 DNA: TGTGCCAGCAGCCAAGGAGGACTAGCCAGCACCGGGGAGCTGTTTTTT
CDR3 protein: CASSQGGLASTGELFF

J gene: TRBJ1-2
V gene: TRBV6-5
D gene: -
CDR3 DNA: TGTGCCAGCAGGGAGAAACAGGGTGTCTATGGCTACACCTTC
CDR3 protein: CASREKQGVYGYTF